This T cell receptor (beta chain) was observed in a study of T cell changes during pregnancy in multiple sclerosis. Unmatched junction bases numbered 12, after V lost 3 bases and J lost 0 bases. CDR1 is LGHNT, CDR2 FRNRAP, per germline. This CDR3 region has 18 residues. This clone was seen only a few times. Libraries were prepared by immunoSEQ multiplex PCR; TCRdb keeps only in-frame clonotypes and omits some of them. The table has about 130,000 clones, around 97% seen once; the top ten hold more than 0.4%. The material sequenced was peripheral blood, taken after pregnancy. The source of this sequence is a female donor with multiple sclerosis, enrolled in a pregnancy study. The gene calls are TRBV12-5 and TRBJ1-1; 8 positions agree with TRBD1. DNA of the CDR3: TGTGCTAGTGGTTTAATCGCAGGGGGCGTTGATATGAACACTGAAGCTTTCTTT. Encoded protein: CASGLIAGGVDMNTEAFF.